This T cell receptor beta chain was found in a study of cytomegalovirus exposure and HLA in healthy donors. As for the study in general: From HLA-typed donors, an early data release held some 91 million unique TCRs. General study findings and limits: The study listed approximately 170 cytomegalovirus-associated TCR beta chains.

Researchers ran the PCR with 60 Vbeta and 13 Jbeta primers. Generated by immunoSEQ multiplex PCR, the TCRdb table keeps only in-frame clones and is missing some. The table shows about 150,000 clones, with around three quarters occurring only once. Germline V lookup: CDR1 MDHEN, CDR2 SYDVKM. The CDR3 runs to 15 residues. Germline trimming cut 2 bases from V and 4 bases from J; bases unmatched to any gene: 3. Turning to this clone: Its antigen is unknown.

Everyone who donated was a healthy bone marrow donor. This TCR came from a male donor in good health and CMV-seronegative. The specimen was PBMCs. The chain joins TRBV28 to TRBJ1-1; 11 nucleotides line up with TRBD1. CDR3 DNA sequence: TGTGCCAGCAGTTTAGGGGGGACAGGGGGCACTGAAGCTTTCTTT. Protein product: CASSLGGTGGTEAFF.